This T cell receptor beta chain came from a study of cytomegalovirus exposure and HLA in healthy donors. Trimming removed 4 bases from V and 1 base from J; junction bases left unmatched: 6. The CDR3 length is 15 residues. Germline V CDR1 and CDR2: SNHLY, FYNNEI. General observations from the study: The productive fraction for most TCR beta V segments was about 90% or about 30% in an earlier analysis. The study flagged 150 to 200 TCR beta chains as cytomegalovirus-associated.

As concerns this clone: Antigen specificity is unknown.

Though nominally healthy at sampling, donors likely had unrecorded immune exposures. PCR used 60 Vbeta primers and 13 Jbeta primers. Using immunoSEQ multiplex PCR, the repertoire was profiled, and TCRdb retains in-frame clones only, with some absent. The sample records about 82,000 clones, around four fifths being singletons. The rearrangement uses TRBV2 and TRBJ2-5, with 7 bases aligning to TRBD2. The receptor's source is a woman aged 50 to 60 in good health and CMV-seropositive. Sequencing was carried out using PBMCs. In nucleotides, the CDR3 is TGTGCCAGCAGTGGGGTTAGCGGGTTCCAAGAGACCCAGTACTTC. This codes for CASSGVSGFQETQYF.